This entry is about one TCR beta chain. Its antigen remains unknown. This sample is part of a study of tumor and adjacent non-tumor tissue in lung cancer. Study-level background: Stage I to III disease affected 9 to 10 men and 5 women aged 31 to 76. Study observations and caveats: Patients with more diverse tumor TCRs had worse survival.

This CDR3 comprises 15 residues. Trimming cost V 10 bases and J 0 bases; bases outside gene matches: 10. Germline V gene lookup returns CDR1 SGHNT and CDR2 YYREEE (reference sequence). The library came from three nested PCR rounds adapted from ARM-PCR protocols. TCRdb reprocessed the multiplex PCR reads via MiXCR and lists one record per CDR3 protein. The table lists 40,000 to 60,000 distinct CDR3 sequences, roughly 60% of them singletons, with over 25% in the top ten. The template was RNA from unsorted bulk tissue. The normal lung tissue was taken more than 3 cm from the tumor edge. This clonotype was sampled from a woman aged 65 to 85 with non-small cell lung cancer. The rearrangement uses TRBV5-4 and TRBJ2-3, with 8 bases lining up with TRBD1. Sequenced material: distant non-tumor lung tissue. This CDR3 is CAGNTGGRSTDTQYF. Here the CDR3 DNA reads TGTGCCGGCAATACAGGGGGGCGGAGCACAGATACGCAGTATTTT. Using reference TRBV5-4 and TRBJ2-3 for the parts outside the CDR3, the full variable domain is ETGVTQSPTHLIKTRGQQVTLRCSSQSGHNTVSWYQQALGQGPQFIFQYYREEENGRGNFPPRFSGLQFPNYSSELNVNALELDDSALYLCAGNTGGRSTDTQYFGPGTRLTVL.